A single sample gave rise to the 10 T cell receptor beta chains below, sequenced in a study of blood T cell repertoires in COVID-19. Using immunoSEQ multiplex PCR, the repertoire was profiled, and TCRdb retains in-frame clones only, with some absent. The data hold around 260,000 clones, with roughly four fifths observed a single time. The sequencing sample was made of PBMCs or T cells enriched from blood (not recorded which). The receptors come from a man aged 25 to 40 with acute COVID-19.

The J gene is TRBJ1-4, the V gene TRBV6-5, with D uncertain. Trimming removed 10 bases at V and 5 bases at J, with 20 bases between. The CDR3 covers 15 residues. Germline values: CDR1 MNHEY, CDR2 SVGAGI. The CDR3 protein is CATSPARGGNEKLFF. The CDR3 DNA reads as TGTGCCACTTCCCCCGCCCGGGGTGGGAATGAAAAACTGTTTTTT.

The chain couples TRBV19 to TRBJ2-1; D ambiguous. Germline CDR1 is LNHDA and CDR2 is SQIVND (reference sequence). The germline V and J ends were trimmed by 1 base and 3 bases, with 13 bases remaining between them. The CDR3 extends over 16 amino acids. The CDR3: CASSIGRIANYNEQFF. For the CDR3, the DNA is TGTGCCAGTAGTATAGGCCGGATAGCCAACTACAATGAGCAGTTCTTC. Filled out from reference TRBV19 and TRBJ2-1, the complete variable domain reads DGGITQSPKYLFRKEGQNVTLSCEQNLNHDAMYWYRQDPGQGLRLIYYSQIVNDFQKGDIAEGYSVSREKKESFPLTVTSAQKNPTAFYLCASSIGRIANYNEQFFGPGTRLTVL.

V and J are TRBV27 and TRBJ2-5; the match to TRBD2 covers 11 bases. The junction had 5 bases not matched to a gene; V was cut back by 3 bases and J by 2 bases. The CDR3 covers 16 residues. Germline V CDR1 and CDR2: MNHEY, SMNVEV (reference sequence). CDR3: CASSFLAGGIQETQYF. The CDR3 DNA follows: TGTGCCAGCAGTTTCTTAGCGGGGGGGATTCAAGAGACCCAGTACTTC.

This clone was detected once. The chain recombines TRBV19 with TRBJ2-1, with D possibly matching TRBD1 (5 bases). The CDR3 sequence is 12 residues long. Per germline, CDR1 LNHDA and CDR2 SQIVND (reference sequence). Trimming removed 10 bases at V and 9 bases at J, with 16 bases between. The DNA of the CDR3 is TGTGCCATCGGATCAGGGATAGGTGAGCAGTTCTTC. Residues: CAIGSGIGEQFF.

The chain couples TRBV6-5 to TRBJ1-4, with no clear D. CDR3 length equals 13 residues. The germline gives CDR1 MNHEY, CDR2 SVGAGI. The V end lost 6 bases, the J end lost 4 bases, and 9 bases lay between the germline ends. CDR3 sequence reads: CASSQAINEKLFF. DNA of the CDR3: TGTGCCAGCAGCCAGGCTATTAATGAAAAACTGTTTTTT.

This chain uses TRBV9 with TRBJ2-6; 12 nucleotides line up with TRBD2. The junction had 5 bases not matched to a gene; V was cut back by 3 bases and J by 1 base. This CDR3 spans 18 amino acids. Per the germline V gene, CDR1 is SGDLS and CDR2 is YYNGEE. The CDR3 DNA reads TGTGCCAGCAGCGGGACTAGCGGGGAATTTTCTGGGGCCAACGTCCTGACTTTC. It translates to CASSGTSGEFSGANVLTF.

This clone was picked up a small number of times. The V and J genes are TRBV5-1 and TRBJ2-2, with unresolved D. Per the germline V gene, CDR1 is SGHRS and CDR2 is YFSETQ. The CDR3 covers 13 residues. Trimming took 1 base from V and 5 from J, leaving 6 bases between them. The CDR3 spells CASSLSVTGELFF. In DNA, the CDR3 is TGCGCCAGCAGCTTGTCGGTTACCGGGGAGCTGTTTTTT.

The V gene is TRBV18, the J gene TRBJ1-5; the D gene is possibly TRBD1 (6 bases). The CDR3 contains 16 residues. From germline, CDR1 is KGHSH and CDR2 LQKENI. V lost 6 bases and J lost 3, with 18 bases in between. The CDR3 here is CASSPTQGFTNQPQHF. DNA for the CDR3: TGTGCCAGCTCCCCAACACAGGGATTTACCAATCAGCCCCAGCATTTT.

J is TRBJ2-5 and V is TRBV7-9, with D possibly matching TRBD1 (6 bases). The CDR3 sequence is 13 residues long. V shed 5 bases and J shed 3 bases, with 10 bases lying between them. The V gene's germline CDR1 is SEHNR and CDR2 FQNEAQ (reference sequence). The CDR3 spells CASSPAGEETQYF. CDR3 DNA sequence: TGTGCCAGCAGCCCCGCAGGGGAAGAGACCCAGTACTTC.

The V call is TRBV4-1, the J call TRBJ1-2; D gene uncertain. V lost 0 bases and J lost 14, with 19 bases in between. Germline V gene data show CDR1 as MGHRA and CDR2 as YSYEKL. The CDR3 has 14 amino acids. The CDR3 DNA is TGCGCCAGCAGCCAAGATCCGAGGACTATGGCTACAACCTTC. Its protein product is CASSQDPRTMATTF.